This T cell receptor beta chain is from a study of blood T cells in healthy people across ages. This clonotype was found a few times. The CDR3 totals 14 residues. With V trimmed by 2 bases and J by 15 bases, 11 bases remained unmatched. Germline lookup yields CDR1 MNHNS and CDR2 SASEGT. Combining a sample-barcoded 5' primer with a J-beta primer mix, a second PCR ran for roughly 6 to 12 cycles. MiXCR, run by TCRdb on the 5' RACE reads, gives a single entry per CDR3 protein. Of some 860,000 distinct CDR3 sequences in the sample, around three fifths were seen once. The chain has TRBV6-1 and TRBJ2-1, with 9 nucleotides matching TRBD2. The clonotype originates from a man aged 40-50 years in good health. The material sequenced was blood. CDR3 nucleotide sequence: TGTGCCAGCAGTGAAAACATTAGCGGGGGTCGGCGGTTCTTC. It codes for CASSENISGGRRFF.